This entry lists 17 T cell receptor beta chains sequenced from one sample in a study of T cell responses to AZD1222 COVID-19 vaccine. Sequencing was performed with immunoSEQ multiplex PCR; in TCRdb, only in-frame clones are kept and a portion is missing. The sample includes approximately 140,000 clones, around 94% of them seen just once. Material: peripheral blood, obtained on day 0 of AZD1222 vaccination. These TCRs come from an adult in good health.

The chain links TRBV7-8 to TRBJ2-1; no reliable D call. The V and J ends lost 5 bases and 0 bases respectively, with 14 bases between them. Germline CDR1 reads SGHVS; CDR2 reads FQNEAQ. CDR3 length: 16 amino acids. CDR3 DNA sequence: TGTGCCAGCAGCCCCCGCCGGGCCCTCTCCTACAATGAGCAGTTCTTC. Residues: CASSPRRALSYNEQFF.

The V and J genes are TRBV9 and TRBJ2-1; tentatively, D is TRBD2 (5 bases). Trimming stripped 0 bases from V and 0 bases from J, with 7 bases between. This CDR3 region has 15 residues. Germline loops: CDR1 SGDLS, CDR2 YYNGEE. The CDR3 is CASSVAGDSYNEQFF. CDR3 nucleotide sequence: TGTGCCAGCAGCGTAGCCGGGGACTCCTACAATGAGCAGTTCTTC.

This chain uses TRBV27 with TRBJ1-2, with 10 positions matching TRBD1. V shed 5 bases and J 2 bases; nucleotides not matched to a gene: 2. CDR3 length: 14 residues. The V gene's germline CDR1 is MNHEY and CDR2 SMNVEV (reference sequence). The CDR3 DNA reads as TGTGCCAGCAGTATGGGACAGGGGAACTATGGCTACACCTTC. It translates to CASSMGQGNYGYTF.

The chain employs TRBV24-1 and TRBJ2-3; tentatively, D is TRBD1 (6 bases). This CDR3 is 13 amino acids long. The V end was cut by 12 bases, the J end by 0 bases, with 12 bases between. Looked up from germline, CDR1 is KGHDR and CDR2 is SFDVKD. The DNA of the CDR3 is TGTGCCGTACAGGGCTCTAGCACAGATACGCAGTATTTT. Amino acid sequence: CAVQGSSTDTQYF.

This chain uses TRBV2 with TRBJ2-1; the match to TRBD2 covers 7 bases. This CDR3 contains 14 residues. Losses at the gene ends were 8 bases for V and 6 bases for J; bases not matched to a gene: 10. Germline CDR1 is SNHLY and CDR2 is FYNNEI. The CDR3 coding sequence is TGTGCCAGCCGTAACGGGGGGATCAGCAATGAGCAGTTCTTC. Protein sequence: CASRNGGISNEQFF.

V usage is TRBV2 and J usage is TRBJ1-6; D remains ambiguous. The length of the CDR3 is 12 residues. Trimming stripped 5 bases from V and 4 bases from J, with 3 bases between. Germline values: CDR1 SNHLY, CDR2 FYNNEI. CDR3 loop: CASSPYNSPLHF. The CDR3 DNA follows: TGTGCCAGCAGTCCATATAATTCACCCCTCCACTTT.

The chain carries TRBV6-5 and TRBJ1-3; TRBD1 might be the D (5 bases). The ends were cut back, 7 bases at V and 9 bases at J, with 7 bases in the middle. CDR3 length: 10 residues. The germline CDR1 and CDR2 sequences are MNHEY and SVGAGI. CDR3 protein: CASKGSTIYF. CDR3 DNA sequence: TGTGCCAGCAAGGGGAGCACCATATATTTT.

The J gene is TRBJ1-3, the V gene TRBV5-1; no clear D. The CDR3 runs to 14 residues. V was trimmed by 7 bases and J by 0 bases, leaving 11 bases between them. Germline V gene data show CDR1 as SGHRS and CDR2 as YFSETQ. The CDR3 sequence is CASGEGRSGNTIYF. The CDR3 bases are TGCGCCAGCGGCGAGGGCCGCTCTGGAAACACCATATATTTT.

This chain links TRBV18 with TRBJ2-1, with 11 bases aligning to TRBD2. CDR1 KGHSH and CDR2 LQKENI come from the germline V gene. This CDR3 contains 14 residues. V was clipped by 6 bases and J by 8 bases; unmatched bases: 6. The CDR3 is CASSQTSGEDEQFF. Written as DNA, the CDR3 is TGTGCCAGCTCCCAGACTAGCGGGGAGGATGAGCAGTTCTTC.

CDR3 nucleotides: TGTGCCTGTCGCGGGGGAACGCACACTGAAGCTTTCTTT. The encoded protein is CACRGGTHTEAFF. The chain couples TRBV30 to TRBJ1-1, with D perhaps matching TRBD1 (5 bases). Trimming took 6 bases from V and 3 from J, leaving 14 bases between them. CDR3 length: 13 residues. Germline V gives CDR1 GTSNPN, CDR2 SVGIG (reference sequence).

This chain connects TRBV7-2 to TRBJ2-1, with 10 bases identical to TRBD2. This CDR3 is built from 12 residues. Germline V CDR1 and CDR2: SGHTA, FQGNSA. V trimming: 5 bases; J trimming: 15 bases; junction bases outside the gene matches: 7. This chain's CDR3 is CASSPSGRFLFF. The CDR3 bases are TGTGCCAGCAGCCCTAGCGGGAGATTTCTGTTCTTC.

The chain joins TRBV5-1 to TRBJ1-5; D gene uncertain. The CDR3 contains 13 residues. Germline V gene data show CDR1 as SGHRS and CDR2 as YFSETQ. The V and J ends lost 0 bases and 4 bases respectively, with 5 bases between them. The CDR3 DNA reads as TGCGCCAGCAGCTTGGACGCTAATCAGCCCCAGCATTTT. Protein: CASSLDANQPQHF.

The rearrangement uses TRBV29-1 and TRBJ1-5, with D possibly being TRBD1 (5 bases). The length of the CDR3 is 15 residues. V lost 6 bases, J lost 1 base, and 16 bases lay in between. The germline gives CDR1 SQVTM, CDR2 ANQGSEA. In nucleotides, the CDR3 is TGCAGCGTGGGGGGGACGGAGGGCAGCAATCAGCCCCAGCATTTT. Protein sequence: CSVGGTEGSNQPQHF.

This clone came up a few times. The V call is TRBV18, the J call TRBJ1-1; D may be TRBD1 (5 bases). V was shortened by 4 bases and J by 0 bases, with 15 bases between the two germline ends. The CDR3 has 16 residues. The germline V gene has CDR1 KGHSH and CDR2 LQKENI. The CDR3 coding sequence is TGTGCCAGCTCACGAGGGAGAGGGGCGATGAACACTGAAGCTTTCTTT. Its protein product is CASSRGRGAMNTEAFF.

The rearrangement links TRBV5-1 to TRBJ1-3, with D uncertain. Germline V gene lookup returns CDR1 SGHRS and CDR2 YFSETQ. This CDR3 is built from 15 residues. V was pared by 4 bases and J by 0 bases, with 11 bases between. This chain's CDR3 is CASSRDLSSGNTIYF. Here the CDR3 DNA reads TGCGCCAGCAGCCGTGACCTGAGCTCTGGAAACACCATATATTTT.

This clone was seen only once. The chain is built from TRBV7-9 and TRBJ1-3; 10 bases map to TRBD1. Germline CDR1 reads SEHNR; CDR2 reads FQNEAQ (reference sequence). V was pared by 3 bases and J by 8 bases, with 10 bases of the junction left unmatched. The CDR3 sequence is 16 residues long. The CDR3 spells CASSFGATGGLDTIYF. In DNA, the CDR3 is TGTGCCAGCAGCTTTGGCGCGACAGGGGGCCTGGACACCATATATTTT. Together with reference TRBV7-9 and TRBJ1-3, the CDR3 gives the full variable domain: DTGVSQNPRHKITKRGQNVTFRCDPISEHNRLYWYRQTLGQGPEFLTYFQNEAQLEKSRLLSDRFSAERPKGSFSTLEIQRTEQGDSAMYLCASSFGATGGLDTIYFGEGSWLTVV.

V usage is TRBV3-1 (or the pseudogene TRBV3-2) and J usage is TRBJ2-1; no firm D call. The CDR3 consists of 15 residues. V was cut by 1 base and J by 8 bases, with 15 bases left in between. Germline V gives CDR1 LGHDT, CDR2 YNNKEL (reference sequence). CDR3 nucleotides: TGTGCCAGCAGCCAAGGGGCTTGGGAAGTGGATGAGCAGTTCTTC. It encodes CASSQGAWEVDEQFF.